The entry below gives a single TCR beta chain sequence along with its context. Preparation of the TCRbeta library involved a method that used unique molecular identifiers. TCRdb re-called the PCR reads with MiXCR, one entry per CDR3 protein. In the table there are a few hundred thousand distinct CDR3 sequences, 23% of which are singletons. The sample belongs to a study of T-cell reconstitution after alpha-beta-depleted transplantation in children. There are 14 residues in the CDR3. Per germline, CDR1 SGDLS and CDR2 YYNGEE. The V end lost 1 base, the J end lost 1 base, and 9 bases lay between the germline ends.

The receptor comes from a male patient aged 10 to 17 who had a stem cell transplant for acute lymphoblastic leukemia, so the T cells may come from the graft donor. The V and J genes are TRBV9 and TRBJ2-7; D unresolved. The specimen comprised PBMCs, mostly from graft donor cells, sampled 180 days after TCRalphabeta/CD19-depleted stem cell transplant. CDR3 coding DNA: TGTGCCAGCAGCGTATTGAGCAGTTCCTACGAGCAGTACTTC. Translation: CASSVLSSSYEQYF.